One and the same sample provided the 5 T cell receptor beta chains below, sequenced in a study of tissue T cells after allogeneic stem cell transplantation. The method was immunoSEQ multiplex PCR; TCRdb's version includes in-frame clones alone and lacks a portion of them. The table includes fewer than 6,000 clones, 45% detected once. Time point defined: mouse harvest day 14 after allogeneic transplant. Each mouse received 10^7 T-cell-depleted marrow cells plus 10^6 splenic CD5+ T cells by tail vein. What was sequenced was gut tissue. The source is a female BALB/c mouse given C57BL/6 T cells with graft-versus-host disease after an allogeneic hematopoietic cell transplant.

On this clone: Mouse gene names and germline throughout. The CDR3 protein is CASSRLGNYAEQFF. Partial CDR3 DNA: TGTGCCAGCAGTCGACTGGGGAACTATGCTGAGCAGTTC. The chain joins TRBV26 to TRBJ2-1, with 8 bases fitting TRBD2. The read ends 1 residue early relative to the CDR3; the germline J gene fills the gap. Germline V gives CDR1 KGHPV, CDR2 FQNQEV (reference sequence). The CDR3 is 14 amino acids. The trim removed 4 bases at V and 1 base at J, leaving 0 bases unmatched.

Comments on this clone: Gene names follow the mouse nomenclature. Coverage ceases 1 residue before the CDR3 finishes, and the germline J gene fills in the end. The chain couples TRBV12-2 to TRBJ2-7, with 9 bases aligning to TRBD1. Germline lookup yields CDR1 SGHLS and CDR2 HYDKME. There are 13 residues in the CDR3. The junction had 1 base not matched to a gene; V was cut back by 2 bases and J by 3 bases. The part of the CDR3 DNA that was read is TGTGCCAGCTCTCGGGACAGGGACTATGAACAGTAC. Translation gives CASSRDRDYEQY. In full, the CDR3 is CASSRDRDYEQYF.

As concerns this clone: Genes and germline come from the mouse. The read ends 1 residue before the CDR3 terminus; that terminus is restored from the germline J gene. The chain recombines TRBV3 with TRBJ1-1; D gene ambiguous. This CDR3 region has 13 residues. Germline CDR1 is SNHLY and CDR2 is FYNGKV (reference sequence). Trimming left V 5 bases short and J 1 base short, with 8 bases between. The part of the CDR3 DNA that was read is TGTGCCAGCAGCCCCCAGGAAAACACAGAAGTCTTC. It is translated as CASSPQENTEVF. The CDR3 in its entirety is CASSPQENTEVFF.

Concerning this clone: Gene names and germline refer to mouse. The read stops 1 residue short of the end of the CDR3; the missing end is completed from the germline J gene. The chain joins TRBV3 to TRBJ2-1; TRBD2 matches 14 bases. The V segment lost 5 bases and the J segment 4 bases; nucleotides outside the gene matches: 4. The CDR3 covers 16 residues. CDR1 SNHLY and CDR2 FYNGKV come from the germline V gene (reference sequence). The sequenced CDR3 bases are TGTGCCAGCAGCGCGGGACTGGGGGGGCTATATGCTGAGCAGTTC. Its translation: CASSAGLGGLYAEQF. The full CDR3 sequence reads CASSAGLGGLYAEQFF.

Of note for this clone: The germline and genes are mouse ones. The sequenced fragment ends 1 residue before the CDR3 boundary, so the rest is inferred from the germline J gene. This chain joins TRBV26 and TRBJ2-4, with TRBD2 identical over 7 bases. The CDR3 contains 13 residues. J lost 4 bases, V lost 2 bases, and 0 bases had no gene match. Germline values: CDR1 KGHPV, CDR2 FQNQEV (reference sequence). The CDR3 reads CASSLGLENTLYF. The CDR3 DNA, read in part, is TGTGCCAGCAGTCTGGGACTGGAAAACACCTTGTAC.